What follows are 16 T cell receptor beta chains derived from one specimen sequenced in a study of blood T cell repertoires in COVID-19. Clones were read by immunoSEQ multiplex PCR, and TCRdb kept only the in-frame ones, dropping some. The sample lists 200,000 to 300,000 clones; around 88% were seen once. Sequenced sample: PBMCs or T cells enriched from blood (not recorded which). The receptors were sampled from a woman aged 50 to 60 who had recovered from COVID-19.

The V call is TRBV28, the J call TRBJ2-2; 8 nucleotides line up with TRBD1. The germline gives CDR1 MDHEN, CDR2 SYDVKM. With 10 bases clipped from V and 1 base from J, the junction kept 8 bases outside the gene matches. This CDR3 is built from 15 residues. The CDR3: CATSRTGLNTGELFF. The DNA of the CDR3 is TGTGCCACCTCCCGGACAGGGCTGAACACCGGGGAGCTGTTTTTT.

V is TRBV7-6 and J is TRBJ1-2; D is perhaps TRBD1 (5 bases). The CDR3 consists of 14 residues. Germline V gene data show CDR1 as SGHVS and CDR2 as FNYEAQ. With 5 bases removed from V and 4 bases from J, the gap between germline ends came to 14 bases. CDR3 amino acids: CASSREDRGYGYTF. CDR3 in DNA: TGTGCCAGCAGCCGGGAGGATAGGGGCTATGGCTACACCTTC. Filled out from reference TRBV7-6 and TRBJ1-2, the complete variable domain reads GAGVSQSPRYKVTKRGQDVALRCDPISGHVSLYWYRQALGQGPEFLTYFNYEAQQDKSGLPNDRFSAERPEGSISTLTIQRTEQRDSAMYRCASSREDRGYGYTFGSGTRLTVV.

This chain connects TRBV6-5 to TRBJ2-3; possible D gene TRBD1, 5 bases. The germline gives CDR1 MNHEY, CDR2 SVGAGI. The CDR3 is 14 amino acids. The V end lost 0 bases, the J end lost 3 bases, and 7 bases lay between the germline ends. The CDR3 is CASSYSRDTDTQYF. The DNA for the CDR3 is TGTGCCAGCAGTTACTCCAGGGATACAGATACGCAGTATTTT.

This clone has a single count. V usage is TRBV19 and J usage is TRBJ2-1; D is possibly TRBD2 (6 bases). CDR1 and CDR2 (germline): LNHDA, SQIVND (reference sequence). The CDR3 consists of 15 residues. V gave up 5 bases and J gave up 3 bases, with 14 bases separating them. The CDR3 nucleotides are TGTGCCAGTAGTGGCGGAGGAGGGATCTACAATGAGCAGTTCTTC. Protein sequence: CASSGGGGIYNEQFF. The complete variable domain, with remaining parts taken from reference TRBV19 and TRBJ2-1, reads DGGITQSPKYLFRKEGQNVTLSCEQNLNHDAMYWYRQDPGQGLRLIYYSQIVNDFQKGDIAEGYSVSREKKESFPLTVTSAQKNPTAFYLCASSGGGGIYNEQFFGPGTRLTVL.

The V call is TRBV10-2, the J call TRBJ1-2; 9 nucleotides agree with TRBD1. Germline CDR1 and CDR2: WSHSY and SAAADI. The CDR3 is 17 amino acids. After removal of 0 bases from V and 2 bases from J, the junction contained 7 bases not matched to a gene. The CDR3 DNA is TGCGCCAGCAGTGAGTCACCCTCCGGACAGGGGAACTATGGCTACACCTTC. Protein: CASSESPSGQGNYGYTF.

V and J are TRBV9 and TRBJ2-2; 12 nucleotides line up with TRBD2. Germline V gene data show CDR1 as SGDLS and CDR2 as YYNGEE. CDR3 length: 14 amino acids. V was pared by 0 bases and J by 14 bases, with 5 bases of the junction left unmatched. The CDR3 region is CASSVELAGGRLFF. Here the CDR3 DNA reads TGTGCCAGCAGCGTAGAGCTAGCGGGGGGGCGACTGTTTTTT. The entire variable domain, with the rest obtained from reference TRBV9 and TRBJ2-2, is as follows: DSGVTQTPKHLITATGQRVTLRCSPRSGDLSVYWYQQSLDQGLQFLIQYYNGEERAKGNILERFSAQQFPDLHSELNLSSLELGDSALYFCASSVELAGGRLFFGEGSRLTVL.

This chain connects TRBV29-1 to TRBJ1-2, with TRBD1 matching 7 bases. Germline values: CDR1 SQVTM, CDR2 ANQGSEA. CDR3 length: 10 residues. V lost 7 bases to trimming and J lost 10 bases; unmatched junction nucleotides: 6. The CDR3 DNA reads TGCAGCGCGCCCGGGACAGTCTACACCTTC. The encoded protein is CSAPGTVYTF.

The rearrangement joins TRBV10-2 to TRBJ2-5; 8 bases are shared with TRBD1. CDR1 and CDR2 from the germline V gene are WSHSY and SAAADI. This CDR3 is built from 15 residues. The V segment lost 6 bases and the J segment 5 bases; nucleotides outside the gene matches: 11. The chain's CDR3 is CASRTGTGLQETQYF. In nucleotides, the CDR3 is TGCGCCAGCAGAACCGGGACAGGACTTCAGGAGACCCAGTACTTC.

The rearrangement uses TRBV5-1 and TRBJ2-1; TRBD2 agrees at 9 bases. The CDR3 has 14 residues. Losses at the gene ends were 6 bases for V and 10 bases for J; bases not matched to a gene: 11. The germline V gene encodes CDR1 SGHRS and CDR2 YFSETQ. DNA for the CDR3: TGCGCCAGCACAATTAGCGGGAGTCAAGACGAGCAGTTCTTC. This translates into CASTISGSQDEQFF. The full variable domain, rest sourced from reference TRBV5-1 and TRBJ2-1, is KAGVTQTPRYLIKTRGQQVTLSCSPISGHRSVSWYQQTPGQGLQFLFEYFSETQRNKGNFPGRFSGRQFSNSRSEMNVSTLELGDSALYLCASTISGSQDEQFFGPGTRLTVL.

The gene calls are TRBV11-3 and TRBJ2-4; D is ambiguous. V lost 2 bases to trimming and J lost 7 bases, with 12 bases between them. Per germline, CDR1 SGHNT and CDR2 YENEEA. The CDR3 is 14 amino acids. CDR3 coding DNA: TGTGCCAGCAGCTTAATTTCGGGTTTGAACATTCAGTACTTC. Encoded protein: CASSLISGLNIQYF.

V usage is TRBV7-9 and J usage is TRBJ2-5, with TRBD2 matching over 7 bases. V was pared by 2 bases and J by 3 bases, with 15 bases of the junction left unmatched. From germline, CDR1 is SEHNR and CDR2 FQNEAQ (reference sequence). The CDR3 loop spans 18 amino acids. The CDR3 spells CASSLWKGQQRGKETQYF. DNA of the CDR3: TGTGCCAGCAGCTTATGGAAGGGCCAACAGCGGGGAAAAGAGACCCAGTACTTC.

The chain is built from TRBV2 and TRBJ1-6; D is undetermined. V was clipped by 1 base and J by 0 bases, with 10 bases between them. The germline V gene encodes CDR1 SNHLY and CDR2 FYNNEI. The CDR3 runs 17 residues. The CDR3 DNA is TGTGCCAGCAGTGAAGGTGGCAGCGGCTCCTATAATTCACCCCTCCACTTT. This encodes CASSEGGSGSYNSPLHF.

This chain links TRBV15 with TRBJ2-1; TRBD2 matches at 7 bases. Germline CDR1 reads LNHNV; CDR2 reads YYDKDF (reference sequence). The J segment lost 6 bases and the V segment lost 7 bases, leaving 15 bases of the junction unmatched. CDR3 length equals 16 residues. The DNA for the CDR3 is TGTGCCACCAATAAACTAGCGTTCGACTCGACCAATGAGCAGTTCTTC. Amino acids: CATNKLAFDSTNEQFF. The full variable domain, with the rest looked up from reference TRBV15 and TRBJ2-1, is DAMVIQNPRYQVTQFGKPVTLSCSQTLNHNVMYWYQQKSSQAPKLLFHYYDKDFNNEADTPDNFQSRRPNTSFCFLDIRSPGLGDTAMYLCATNKLAFDSTNEQFFGPGTRLTVL.

The chain combines TRBV7-3 with TRBJ2-1; 13 positions match TRBD2. The CDR3 covers 15 residues. Trimming took 4 bases from V and 9 from J; bases not matched to a gene: 6. Germline CDR1 is SGHTA and CDR2 is FQGTGA. The CDR3 protein is CASSYTSGGASEQFF. Here the CDR3 DNA reads TGTGCCAGCAGCTATACTAGCGGGGGGGCCAGTGAGCAGTTCTTC.

The genes are TRBV19 and TRBJ1-1; unclear D gene. Trimming left V 5 bases short and J 1 base short, with 11 bases between. CDR1 is LNHDA, CDR2 SQIVND, per germline (reference sequence). The CDR3 is made up of 14 amino acids. CDR3 sequence reads: CASSVDTRNTEAFF. In DNA form, the CDR3 reads TGTGCCAGTAGTGTCGACACGCGGAACACTGAAGCTTTCTTT.

The chain is built from TRBV28 and TRBJ2-1; D is undetermined. CDR3 length: 14 residues. V lost 5 bases, J lost 0 bases, and 8 bases lay in between. Germline V gene data show CDR1 as MDHEN and CDR2 as SYDVKM. The CDR3 spells CASSRLSSYNEQFF. The DNA of the CDR3 is TGTGCCAGCAGTCGACTGAGCTCCTACAATGAGCAGTTCTTC. Combining the CDR3 with reference TRBV28 and TRBJ2-1 gives the whole variable domain DVKVTQSSRYLVKRTGEKVFLECVQDMDHENMFWYRQDPGLGLRLIYFSYDVKMKEKGDIPEGYSVSREKKERFSLILESASTNQTSMYLCASSRLSSYNEQFFGPGTRLTVL.